These T cell receptor beta chains were read from a single sample in a study of liver allograft versus peripheral blood T cells. TCRdb analysed the reads with MiXCR anew, one entry per CDR3 protein. The sample has 7,000 to 10,000 distinct CDR3 sequences, roughly 22% seen once. These receptors originate from a human patient who had a liver transplant. Some T cells may be supplied by the graft donor. Each CDR3 is given with its conserved first and last residue. D genes are given only for firm matches. Expanded clones get a size class; other rows say once, few or many, or leave the size out.

j_call cdr3_length clone_size d_call v_call cdr3_nt cdr3_aa
TRBJ1-6 16 few TRBD1 TRBV28 TGTGCCAGCACCCTCGGACAGGGTGCCTATAATTCACCCCTCCACTTT CASTLGQGAYNSPLHF
TRBJ2-2 14 many TRBD1 TRBV19 TGTGCCAGTCTAAGACAGGGGAACACCGGGGAGCTGTTTTTT CASLRQGNTGELFF
TRBJ1-1 12 - - TRBV28 TGTGCCAGCAATCAGGTGAGGACTGAAGCTTTCTTT CASNQVRTEAFF
TRBJ1-1 15 medium-sized - TRBV6-6 TGTGCCCTGGGAGGAGAACAAGCTTCGAACACTGAAGCTTTCTTT CALGGEQASNTEAFF
TRBJ2-3 15 - - TRBV20-1 TGCAGTGCTAGAGATCTCGGGGGAAGGGGTGATACGCAGTATTTT CSARDLGGRGDTQYF
TRBJ1-2 16 medium-sized TRBD1 TRBV19 TGTGCCACCCTTGACCGACCGGGACAGGGCTACTATGGCTACACCTTC CATLDRPGQGYYGYTF
TRBJ1-1 16 medium-sized - TRBV19 TGTGCCAGTAGTATCACAGACAGATTTTTGAACACTGAAGCTTTCTTT CASSITDRFLNTEAFF
TRBJ2-2 15 - - TRBV9 TGTGCCAGCAGCCCCTACGGACGGAACACCGGGGAGCTGTTTTTT CASSPYGRNTGELFF
TRBJ1-3 16 few - TRBV27 TGTGCCAGCAGTCCCGGACGGACGAGCTCTGGAAACACCATATATTTT CASSPGRTSSGNTIYF
TRBJ2-1 11 many - TRBV9 TGTGCCAGCAGCGGCTACAATGAGCAGTTCTTC CASSGYNEQFF
TRBJ2-5 15 few - TRBV11-2 TGTGCCAGCAGCAAAGTCGTGGTTGGCGGGGAGACCCAGTACTTC CASSKVVVGGETQYF
TRBJ2-1 17 medium-sized TRBD2 TRBV19 TGTGCCAGTAGTATGTATTCGAGCGGGGGGGCAGACAATGAGCAGTTCTTC CASSMYSSGGADNEQFF
TRBJ2-7 13 - TRBD1 TRBV18 TGTGCCAGCAAGGACAGGTCCTCTTACGAGCAGTACTTC CASKDRSSYEQYF
TRBJ2-7 14 - - TRBV27 TGTGCCAGCAGTTCCGGGCAGCACTCCTACGAGCAGTACTTC CASSSGQHSYEQYF
TRBJ2-5 12 - - TRBV15 TGTGCCACCAGCAGGGACCAATATGAGCAGTACTTC CATSRDQYEQYF
TRBJ2-3 16 - - TRBV11-2 TGTGCCAGCAGCCGCTTATTCGTCCCTAGGACAGATACGCAGTATTTT CASSRLFVPRTDTQYF
TRBJ1-1 12 few - TRBV7-2 TGTGCCAGCAGCTTGGAGGGGCTCGGAGCTTTCTTT CASSLEGLGAFF
TRBJ1-2 15 few TRBD1 TRBV28 TGTGCCAGCAGATCTCAGGACAGGGCCGTACATGGCTACACCTTC CASRSQDRAVHGYTF
TRBJ1-3 14 medium-sized TRBD1 TRBV15 TGTGCCACCAGCAGAAACAGGGGCCTGGACACCATATATTTT CATSRNRGLDTIYF
TRBJ1-4 14 - TRBD1 TRBV27 TGTGCCAGCAGTTCCCGACAGGGCGCCGGAAAACTGTTTTTT CASSSRQGAGKLFF
TRBJ2-7 15 medium-sized TRBD2 TRBV6-6 TGTGCCAGCAGTGGACTAGCGGGTATCTCCTACGAGCAGTACTTC CASSGLAGISYEQYF
TRBJ2-7 12 medium-sized - TRBV29-1 TGCAGTGTACGTTGGGCGGTTGGCGAGCAGTACTTC CSVRWAVGEQYF
TRBJ1-5 15 few - TRBV28 TGTGCCAGCAGTGATCCAGCAGGTCTCAATCAGCCCCAGCATTTT CASSDPAGLNQPQHF
TRBJ1-5 14 - - TRBV25-1 TGTGCCAGTCAGGCTATGGGGAGCAATCAGCCCCAGCATTTT CASQAMGSNQPQHF
TRBJ1-5 15 - TRBD1 TRBV19 TGTGCCAGTAGATCCCCGACAGGGGCGGGACAGCCCCAGCATTTT CASRSPTGAGQPQHF
TRBJ1-2 14 - - TRBV7-2 TGTGCCAGCGTACTCGACAGGAACAACTATGGCTACACCTTC CASVLDRNNYGYTF
TRBJ1-1 15 - TRBD1 TRBV11-3 TGTGCCAGCAGCCCGAGGACAGGGAGGAACACTGAAGCTTTCTTT CASSPRTGRNTEAFF
TRBJ2-1 16 few - TRBV25-1 TGTGCCAGCAGTGAAGTTCCGGGGACGGTGGACAATGAGCAGTTCTTC CASSEVPGTVDNEQFF
TRBJ2-3 11 many - TRBV30 TGTGCCTGGATGGCAACAGATACGCAGTATTTT CAWMATDTQYF
TRBJ1-1 13 - - TRBV20-1 TGCAGTGCTAGAGTGGCGCCCGGCACTGAAGCTTTCTTT CSARVAPGTEAFF
TRBJ1-2 16 medium-sized TRBD1 TRBV13 TGTGCCAGCAGCCACCGGGACAGGGGGTCTCCCTATGGCTACACCTTC CASSHRDRGSPYGYTF
TRBJ1-6 12 medium-sized TRBD1 TRBV13 TGTGCCAGCAGCATGGACAGGTCACCCCTCCACTTT CASSMDRSPLHF
TRBJ1-3 12 - - TRBV10-3 TGTGCCATCAGTGAGTCCGGAAACACCATATATTTT CAISESGNTIYF
TRBJ2-7 14 - - TRBV27 TGTGCCAGCAGTGGGGTGGAGGGGGCATACGAGCAGTACTTC CASSGVEGAYEQYF
TRBJ2-1 15 - TRBD2 TRBV9 TGTGCCAGCAGCGTAGGAGCGGGAGACCGCAATGAGCAGTTCTTC CASSVGAGDRNEQFF
TRBJ1-4 17 - - TRBV28 TGTGCCAGCAGCTACCCAGTCGGGGACCTTACTAATGAAAAACTGTTTTTT CASSYPVGDLTNEKLFF
TRBJ2-3 16 few TRBD2 TRBV7-9 TGTGCCAGCAGCTTGGGACTAGCGGGAAACACAGATACGCAGTATTTT CASSLGLAGNTDTQYF
TRBJ2-2 21 few - TRBV11-2 TGTGCCAGCAGCCAACGAACTTGGGGGCGGAGTAGGGCGGTGCACACCGGGGAGCTGTTTTTT CASSQRTWGRSRAVHTGELFF
TRBJ2-1 15 medium-sized - TRBV18 TGTGCCAGCTCTCTAATGGACCAAACTAACAATGAGCAGTTCTTC CASSLMDQTNNEQFF
TRBJ2-1 12 - TRBD1 TRBV20-1 TGCAGTGCCGTGACAGGGGGATACGAGCAGTTCTTC CSAVTGGYEQFF
TRBJ2-5 15 few TRBD2 TRBV7-3 TGTGCCAGCAGCTTACTAGCGGGGGGGCACGAGACCCAGTACTTC CASSLLAGGHETQYF
TRBJ1-5 16 few - TRBV28 TGTGCCAGCAGTTTTGGTGGGGAAATAATAAGTCAGCCCCAGCATTTT CASSFGGEIISQPQHF
TRBJ2-2 15 - TRBD2 TRBV20-1 TGCAGTGCTAGAGATAGCGGGAGAAAGGCCGGGGAGCTGTTTTTT CSARDSGRKAGELFF
TRBJ2-7 15 medium-sized - TRBV24-1 TGTGCCACCAGTGATCAAGCAGGGGACTCCTACGAGCAGTACTTC CATSDQAGDSYEQYF
TRBJ2-4 12 few - TRBV30 TGTGCCTGGAATAGGGGGTGGGACATTCAGTACTTC CAWNRGWDIQYF
TRBJ1-5 13 - - TRBV20-1 TGCAGTGCTAGAGATTCCCTGGTGTGGCCCCAGCATTTT CSARDSLVWPQHF